Below are 10 T cell receptor beta chains sequenced from a single sample in a study of shared clonotypes between healthy human individuals. Produced via immunoSEQ multiplex PCR; TCRdb's table is partial and in-frame only. The repertoire includes 1.5 million to 2.5 million clones, less than 95% of them detected once, and more than 0.9% sits in the top ten. CD8 cells regarded as naive lacked CD45RO, were positively chosen for CCR7, and omitted terminally differentiated effector memory CD45RA+ cells. Sequences were obtained from naive CD8+ T cells sorted from blood. The source is a man aged 18 to 30 in good health.

The rearrangement joins TRBV7-8 to TRBJ2-5, with a possible D match to TRBD2 (7 bases). In germline, CDR1 is SGHVS, CDR2 FQNEAQ. The CDR3 has 14 residues. Trimming stripped 4 bases from V and 4 bases from J, with 13 bases between. The CDR3 is CASSSWGGPETQYF. The CDR3 nucleotides are TGTGCCAGCAGCTCGTGGGGGGGCCCAGAGACCCAGTACTTC. The full variable domain, with the rest looked up from reference TRBV7-8 and TRBJ2-5, is GAGVSQSPRYKVAKRGQDVALRCDPISGHVSLFWYQQALGQGPEFLTYFQNEAQLDKSGLPSDRFFAERPEGSVSTLKIQRTQQEDSAVYLCASSSWGGPETQYFGPGTRLLVL.

The chain combines TRBV5-6 with TRBJ2-3; no clear D gene. This CDR3 region has 13 residues. The V and J ends lost 5 bases and 2 bases respectively, with 9 bases between them. Germline CDR1 is SGHDT and CDR2 is YYEEEE. The CDR3 DNA reads as TGTGCCAGCAGTCCACCGGTCACAGATACGCAGTATTTT. This gives the protein CASSPPVTDTQYF. Using reference TRBV5-6 and TRBJ2-3 for the parts outside the CDR3, the full variable domain is DAGVTQSPTHLIKTRGQQVTLRCSPKSGHDTVSWYQQALGQGPQFIFQYYEEEERQRGNFPDRFSGHQFPNYSSELNVNALLLGDSALYLCASSPPVTDTQYFGPGTRLTVL.

Regarding this clone: The sample contains more than one DNA sequence encoding this CDR3. The gene calls are TRBV11-3 and TRBJ2-7, with unresolved D. This CDR3 has 13 amino acids. V was clipped by 1 base and J by 1 base, with 5 bases between them. Germline CDR1 is SGHNT and CDR2 is YENEEA. This chain's CDR3 is CASSLGSSYEQYF. CDR3 nucleotides: TGTGCCAGCAGCTTAGGAAGTTCCTACGAGCAGTACTTC.

The chain employs TRBV5-6 and TRBJ1-2; D possibly corresponds to TRBD1 (6 bases). V lost 6 bases to trimming and J lost 3 bases, with 15 bases between them. The CDR3 runs to 14 residues. Per germline, CDR1 SGHDT and CDR2 YYEEEE. The CDR3 nucleotides read TGTGCCAGCAACGAAGGTGGGGGCGACTATGGCTACACCTTC. Its protein product is CASNEGGGDYGYTF.

The chain employs TRBV29-1 and TRBJ2-2; D unresolved. From germline, CDR1 is SQVTM and CDR2 ANQGSEA. V gave up 6 bases and J gave up 5 bases, with 10 bases separating them. The CDR3 has 12 residues. This chain's CDR3 is CSVVSFTGELFF. CDR3 in DNA: TGCAGCGTCGTTAGCTTTACCGGGGAGCTGTTTTTT.

The chain carries TRBV4-1 and TRBJ2-6; 12 bases match TRBD1. The CDR3 runs 20 residues. Germline V gene lookup returns CDR1 MGHRA and CDR2 YSYEKL. V lost 4 bases, J lost 2 bases, and 12 bases stayed unmatched. The CDR3 bases are TGCGCCAGCAGCCCAAGAAGTACGGGACAGGGGGCGCCTGGGGCCAACGTCCTGACTTTC. This sequence encodes CASSPRSTGQGAPGANVLTF.

The CDR3 here is CASSFFRGTTSTDTQYF. CDR3 nucleotides: TGTGCCAGCAGCTTTTTTCGGGGGACCACTAGCACAGATACGCAGTATTTT. This sequence joins TRBV7-6 and TRBJ2-3; tentative D call: TRBD2 (6 bases). Germline V gene lookup returns CDR1 SGHVS and CDR2 FNYEAQ. CDR3 length: 17 residues. V was trimmed by 3 bases and J by 0 bases, leaving 16 bases between them. Full variable domain (rest looked up from reference TRBV7-6 and TRBJ2-3): GAGVSQSPRYKVTKRGQDVALRCDPISGHVSLYWYRQALGQGPEFLTYFNYEAQQDKSGLPNDRFSAERPEGSISTLTIQRTEQRDSAMYRCASSFFRGTTSTDTQYFGPGTRLTVL.

The chain recombines TRBV6-5 with TRBJ1-1; the D gene is possibly TRBD1 (5 bases). Between the trimmed V and J ends, which lost 0 bases and 1 base, there was a span of 9 bases. The CDR3 is made up of 15 amino acids. Germline V CDR1 and CDR2: MNHEY, SVGAGI. The CDR3 spells CASSYSQDKNTEAFF. As DNA, the CDR3 is TGTGCCAGCAGTTACTCCCAGGACAAGAACACTGAAGCTTTCTTT.

The chain is built from TRBV7-9 and TRBJ2-3; maybe TRBD2 (5 bases). Trimming pared 5 bases from V and 4 bases from J, leaving 13 bases between. This CDR3 comprises 14 residues. The germline gives CDR1 SEHNR, CDR2 FQNEAQ (reference sequence). The CDR3 sequence is CASSGLREPDTQYF. CDR3 DNA sequence: TGTGCCAGCAGCGGATTGAGGGAGCCAGATACGCAGTATTTT.

The DNA of the CDR3 is TGTGCCAGCAGCTCCTTGGACAGGGGAGCTGAGCAGTACTTC. It specifies CASSSLDRGAEQYF. This chain links TRBV7-2 with TRBJ2-7; 9 nucleotides align to TRBD1. The CDR3 has 14 amino acids. The J segment lost 7 bases and the V segment lost 4 bases, leaving 8 bases of the junction unmatched. Per germline, CDR1 SGHTA and CDR2 FQGNSA.